This TCR beta chain emerged from a study of T-cell reconstitution after alpha-beta-depleted transplantation in children. Study findings and constraints: Approximately two months post-transplant, alpha-beta T cells reportedly originated from several hundred expanded graft clones. Some patients' high day-60 TCRbeta diversity was attributed to recipient cells surviving conditioning. T-cell counts and diversity were attributed mostly to newly produced T cells one year after transplant.

During its preparation, the TCRbeta library received unique molecular identifiers. TCRdb ran MiXCR on the PCR reads and lists one entry per CDR3 protein. The sample consists of 330,000 or so distinct CDR3 sequences, 6.5% to 9% of them appearing once. V lost 5 bases and J lost 13, with 18 bases in between. The CDR3 sequence is 13 residues long. The germline V gene has CDR1 PRHDT and CDR2 FYEKMQ (reference sequence). This clonotype was detected only a few times. Antigen specificity is unknown. The clonotype was recovered from a female patient aged 2 to 10 who had a stem cell transplant for Fanconi anemia, so the T cells may come from the graft donor. The specimen comprised peripheral blood, sampled 360 days after TCRalphabeta/CD19-depleted stem cell transplant. This sequence joins TRBV13 and TRBJ2-1; tentatively, D is TRBD1 or TRBD2 (5 bases each). The CDR3: CASSPGLLGTQFF. The DNA of the CDR3 is TGTGCCAGCAGCCCGGGTCTGTTGGGGACCCAGTTCTTC. Using reference TRBV13 and TRBJ2-1 for the parts outside the CDR3, the full variable domain is AAGVIQSPRHLIKEKRETATLKCYPIPRHDTVYWYQQGPGQDPQFLISFYEKMQSDKGSIPDRFSAQQFSDYHSELNMSSLELGDSALYFCASSPGLLGTQFFGPGTRLTVL.